The subject of this entry is one T cell receptor (beta chain). Its antigen is still unknown. Each subset's genomic DNA was split evenly across several immunoSEQ plates. Data came from immunoSEQ multiplex PCR; TCRdb stores just in-frame clones and leaves some out. The sample has about 520,000 clones; around 73% are singletons. This sample was included in a study of shared clonotypes between healthy human individuals. Turning to the study itself: A couple of women and three men aged 18 to 49 made up the donors.

V was pared by 5 bases and J by 0 bases, with 11 bases between. In germline, CDR1 is MNHEY, CDR2 SMNVEV (reference sequence). The CDR3 covers 15 residues. Points from the study as a whole: Genetic and exposure-history diversity was limited by the few donors. Sampling involved blood alone; tissue repertoires likely differ.

This rearrangement joins TRBV27 to TRBJ1-5, with no clear D. The clonotype originates from a woman between 35 and 50 years old in good health. Some clones in this sample may be carry-over from other donors' samples. Sequenced: PBMCs. The DNA for the CDR3 is TGTGCCAGCAGTCAACGACGGACTAGCAATCAGCCCCAGCATTTT. Residues: CASSQRRTSNQPQHF.